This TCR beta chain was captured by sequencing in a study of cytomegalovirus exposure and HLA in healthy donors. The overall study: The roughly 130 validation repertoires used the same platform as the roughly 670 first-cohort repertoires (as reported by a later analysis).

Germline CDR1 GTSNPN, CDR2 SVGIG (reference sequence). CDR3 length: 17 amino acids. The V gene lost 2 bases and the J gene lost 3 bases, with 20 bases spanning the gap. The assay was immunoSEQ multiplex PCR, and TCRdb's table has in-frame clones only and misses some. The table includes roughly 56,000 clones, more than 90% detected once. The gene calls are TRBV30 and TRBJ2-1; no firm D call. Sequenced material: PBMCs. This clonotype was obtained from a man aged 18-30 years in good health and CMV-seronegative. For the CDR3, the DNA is TGTGCCTGGAGTCAGGTCCTTGTTGGCCTATTCTACAATGAGCAGTTCTTC. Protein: CAWSQVLVGLFYNEQFF.